The T cell receptor (beta chain) under discussion was sequenced for a study of T cell responses to AZD1222 COVID-19 vaccine. Study-level background: Samples with a second dose at about 4 or about 12 weeks were pooled together. General observations from the study: Donor demographics were predominantly white British with a female majority; clonal diversity may be underestimated. Elevations in Spike-specific TCR breadth and depth followed administration of two AZD1222 doses. With dominance at 160-218 and 743-854, vaccine-associated CD4 TCRs spanned spike.

This clone occurred once. What it binds is not known. Sequencing used immunoSEQ multiplex PCR; TCRdb keeps in-frame clones, though not all of them. The sample includes about 120,000 clones, less than 90% seen only once; the top ten take around 30%. The CDR3 loop spans 15 amino acids. The germline V gene encodes CDR1 SGHTA and CDR2 FQGNSA. The ends were cut back, 6 bases at V and 4 bases at J, with 15 bases in the middle. The receptor was isolated from an adult in good health. V is TRBV7-2 and J is TRBJ2-2, with a weak D call TRBD2 (7 bases). The sample here was peripheral blood, taken on day 0 of AZD1222 vaccination. The DNA of the CDR3 is TGTGCCAGCAGTCGGTCCGGGGGGCTCACCGGGGAGCTGTTTTTT. Amino acids: CASSRSGGLTGELFF.